The rows below give T cell receptor beta chains drawn from one sample of a study of early T cells in non-severe SARS-CoV-2 infection. MiXCR, applied by TCRdb to the 5' RACE reads, yields one record per CDR3 protein. The sample lists about 66,000 distinct CDR3 sequences, under 15% occurring once. What was sequenced was whole blood. These receptors all stem from an adult who was a healthcare worker with PCR-confirmed SARS-CoV-2 infection or an uninfected control (not recorded which). Each CDR3 is given with its conserved first and last residue. The order of the fields is V gene, clone size, D gene, J gene, CDR3 length, CDR3 protein, CDR3 DNA. D genes are given only for firm matches. Only some rows state a clone size, as once, few, many or a class for expanded clones.

TRBV6-2/TRBV6-3,.,.,TRBJ2-7,14,CASGPPGQPYEQYF,TGTGCCAGCGGCCCGCCGGGGCAGCCCTACGAGCAGTACTTC
TRBV29-1,many,.,TRBJ2-3,16,CSVHWLVGRGTDTQYF,TGCAGCGTTCATTGGCTTGTGGGCCGTGGAACAGATACGCAGTATTTT
TRBV5-4,.,TRBD2,TRBJ2-5,15,CATTWAGGNQETQYF,TGTGCCACCACGTGGGCGGGAGGTAACCAAGAGACCCAGTACTTC
TRBV18,many,.,TRBJ2-6,13,CASSPFGQNVLTF,TGTGCCAGCTCACCGTTTGGACAGAACGTCCTGACTTTC
TRBV20-1,few,.,TRBJ2-3,12,CSGPLSADTQYF,TGCAGTGGCCCACTCTCTGCAGATACGCAGTATTTT
TRBV7-2,many,TRBD1,TRBJ1-5,15,CASSSGQGYNQPQHF,TGTGCCAGCAGCTCCGGACAGGGGTACAATCAGCCCCAGCATTTT
TRBV9,.,.,TRBJ2-6,15,CASSQDFSGANVLTF,TGTGCCAGCAGCCAGGATTTTAGTGGGGCCAACGTCCTGACTTTC
TRBV5-6,.,.,TRBJ1-1,13,CASSTTVGTEAFF,TGTGCCAGCAGCACTACAGTGGGGACTGAAGCTTTCTTT
TRBV6-5,few,TRBD2,TRBJ2-7,18,CASSFRTSGSTMRREQYF,TGTGCCAGCAGTTTTCGGACTAGCGGGAGTACAATGAGAAGAGAGCAGTACTTC
TRBV6-1,.,TRBD1,TRBJ2-3,16,CASSLRGRGQTDTQYF,TGTGCCAGCAGTCTACGGGGCAGGGGGCAAACAGATACGCAGTATTTT
TRBV28,.,.,TRBJ2-3,17,CASSFIASEAFTDTQYF,TGTGCCAGCAGTTTCATCGCATCCGAGGCCTTCACAGATACGCAGTATTTT
TRBV20-1,few,.,TRBJ2-7,11,CSARILNEQYF,TGCAGTGCTCGGATCCTCAACGAGCAGTACTTC
TRBV20-1,many,.,TRBJ2-1,15,CSARWVVGSGFEQFF,TGCAGTGCTAGATGGGTCGTAGGAAGCGGCTTCGAGCAGTTCTTC
TRBV20-1,.,.,TRBJ2-3,14,CSASGRGRTDTQYF,TGCAGTGCTAGCGGGAGAGGGAGGACAGATACGCAGTATTTT
TRBV5-1,few,.,TRBJ2-7,15,CASSEQGNTAYEQYF,TGCGCCAGCAGCGAGCAGGGGAATACGGCCTACGAGCAGTACTTC
TRBV28,many,.,TRBJ2-1,15,CASSLNGGLGNEQFF,TGTGCCAGCAGTTTAAATGGAGGATTGGGGAATGAGCAGTTCTTC
TRBV28,few,.,TRBJ1-6,10,CASSGSPLHF,TGTGCCAGCAGTGGATCACCCCTCCACTTT
TRBV6-4,few,.,TRBJ1-4,14,CASTPGRTNEKLFF,TGTGCCAGCACCCCGGGACGCACTAATGAAAAACTGTTTTTT
TRBV3-1,few,.,TRBJ1-1,15,CASSNDRLMNTEAFF,TGTGCCAGCAGCAACGACAGGTTGATGAACACTGAAGCTTTCTTT
TRBV12-2,few,.,TRBJ2-4,18,CARGFFYSGSGAKNIQYF,TGTGCAAGAGGGTTTTTTTATAGCGGGAGTGGAGCCAAAAACATTCAGTACTTC
TRBV6-6,few,.,TRBJ2-3,13,CASSDGTPPTQYF,TGTGCCAGCAGTGACGGGACTCCCCCAACGCAGTATTTT
TRBV5-1,once,.,TRBJ2-6,16,CASRATIATGANVLTF,TGCGCCAGCAGAGCTACCATAGCAACAGGGGCCAACGTCCTGACTTTC
TRBV7-9,many,.,TRBJ2-5,15,CASSLAQGYQETQYF,TGTGCCAGCAGCTTAGCTCAGGGGTACCAAGAGACCCAGTACTTC
TRBV7-9,few,TRBD1,TRBJ2-7,17,CASERGSAGTGMYEQYF,TGTGCCAGCGAGAGGGGGAGTGCCGGGACAGGGATGTACGAGCAGTACTTC
TRBV9,few,.,TRBJ2-3,11,CASSTTDTQYF,TGTGCCAGCAGTACCACAGATACGCAGTATTTT
TRBV20-1,.,.,TRBJ1-1,11,CSVPQGFEAFF,TGCAGTGTCCCCCAGGGGTTTGAAGCTTTCTTT
TRBV29-1,.,TRBD1,TRBJ1-2,14,CSAPDRSFDYGYTF,TGCAGCGCCCCGGACAGGTCCTTCGACTATGGCTACACCTTC
TRBV28,few,TRBD2,TRBJ2-3,17,CASSTTIAGGRRDTQYF,TGTGCCAGCAGTACGACAATAGCGGGAGGAAGGAGAGATACGCAGTATTTT
TRBV4-1,.,.,TRBJ1-2,15,CASSPWAGANYGYTF,TGCGCCAGCAGCCCCTGGGCCGGGGCTAACTATGGCTACACCTTC
TRBV11-2,few,.,TRBJ1-1,11,CASSPSAEAFF,TGTGCCAGCAGCCCTTCAGCTGAAGCTTTCTTT